This is a list of T cell receptor beta chains from one sample in a study of beta chain features in type 1 diabetes. The repertoire was sequenced with immunoSEQ multiplex PCR; TCRdb's copy has only in-frame clones and lacks some. Here the sample spans approximately 600,000 clones, roughly an eighth being singletons. The material sequenced was naive CD4+ T cells from blood. Source of these receptors: a man aged 25 to 45 with type 1 diabetes. Both conserved end residues are trimmed from each CDR3.

j_call v_call cdr3_aa
TRBJ2-6 TRBV7-2 ASSPGDRYSGANVLT
TRBJ2-3 TRBV7-9 ATSLGRTSTDTQY
TRBJ1-4 TRBV7-9 ASSLAQGVDEKLF
TRBJ2-3 TRBV5-1 ASSRAGSDTQY
TRBJ2-5 TRBV4-3 ASSQEQGKVGETQY
TRBJ2-7 TRBV21-1 ASTAGTSGSLYEQY
TRBJ2-3 TRBV14 ASSQVRDSFSTQY
TRBJ1-5 TRBV15 ASKAGELNQPQH
TRBJ2-7 TRBV10-3 AISGGRGQLTYEQY
TRBJ1-5 TRBV2 ASSGQGTSNQPQH
TRBJ1-2 TRBV5-1 ASSTQSGTDGYGYT
TRBJ2-7 TRBV20-1 SARLGYEQY
TRBJ2-7 TRBV7-6 ASSLGATSGGYEQY
TRBJ1-1 TRBV4-2 ASSQVSANGGTEAF
TRBJ2-1 TRBV11-2 ASSLLAGGYNEQF
TRBJ1-2 TRBV19 ASSLGQGTNYGYT
TRBJ2-5 TRBV5-6 ASSAGRQTQY
TRBJ2-5 TRBV6-5 ASSGAGTQETQY
TRBJ1-1 TRBV9 ASSVDSTRRDAF
TRBJ2-1 TRBV30 AWSRDRGLISYNEQF
TRBJ1-6 TRBV2 ASSVASSYNSPLH
TRBJ2-7 TRBV7-6 ASSRKGATGPAGEQY
TRBJ2-3 TRBV2 ASTIQGAGDTQY
TRBJ2-5 TRBV7-2 ASSFRGGAQETQY
TRBJ2-1 TRBV11-2 ASSRVDEQF
TRBJ2-1 TRBV7-9 ASSLEGDSSSYNEQF
TRBJ2-5 TRBV4-1 ASSPENRRETQY
TRBJ2-1 TRBV27 ASSPIAGALNEQF
TRBJ1-2 TRBV12-5 ASGSGRYNYGYT
TRBJ2-7 TRBV29-1 SVEDRGGGSPYEQY
TRBJ1-4 TRBV6-6 ASSSQEKLF
TRBJ2-5 TRBV7-3 ASSQGQNRGQY
TRBJ2-6 TRBV23-1 ASSRRDRVSGANVLT
TRBJ1-5 TRBV19 ASSIGRQLWEPQH
TRBJ2-7 TRBV7-9 ASSYTSGGASYEQY
TRBJ2-1 TRBV19 ASSPFTGLDSNEQF
TRBJ1-5 TRBV9 ASTRRDGGPQH
TRBJ2-5 TRBV7-9 ASSLGLGTAEETQY
TRBJ2-3 TRBV7-2 ASSQRLAGVGDTQY
TRBJ1-6 TRBV5-1 ASSRTAGTDSPLH
TRBJ1-2 TRBV13 ASSAGGRILSDGYT
TRBJ1-1 TRBV6-5 ASSYSPGGNTEAF
TRBJ1-2 TRBV7-2 ASSPYSGQTFYGYT
TRBJ1-3 TRBV30 ARTGSSGNTIY
TRBJ1-1 TRBV7-2 ASSSRQGARAEAF
TRBJ1-2 TRBV19 ASLQGDRHHGYT
TRBJ2-7 TRBV14 ASSQHLAGTYEQY
TRBJ1-5 TRBV25-1 ASSPRGNQPQH